This T cell receptor (beta chain) was identified in a study of cytomegalovirus exposure and HLA in healthy donors. Overall study results and limits: High sensitivity and specificity were reportedly achieved when the classifier diagnosed cytomegalovirus status.

As to this clone: Its antigen is currently unknown.

Assay used: immunoSEQ multiplex PCR; TCRdb lists only in-frame clones, some missing. Of some 260,000 clones in the sample, about 90% are singletons; the top ten hold about 12%. The receptor's source is a young man in good health and CMV-seropositive. Sequenced input: PBMCs.

The CDR3: CASSESTTSNQPQHF. CDR3 DNA: TGTGCCAGCAGTGAATCCACTACTAGCAATCAGCCCCAGCATTTT. The chain couples TRBV2 to TRBJ1-5; no clear D. CDR3 size: 15 residues. CDR1 is SNHLY and CDR2 is FYNNEI in the germline V gene. Trimming pared 2 bases from V and 0 bases from J, leaving 8 bases between. The complete variable domain, with remaining parts taken from reference TRBV2 and TRBJ1-5, reads EPEVTQTPSHQVTQMGQEVILRCVPISNHLYFYWYRQILGQKVEFLVSFYNNEISEKSEIFDDQFSVERPDGSNFTLKIRSTKLEDSAMYFCASSESTTSNQPQHFGDGTRLSIL.